This TCR beta chain came from a study of control samples from healthy donors and cancer patients. Clones were sequenced by immunoSEQ multiplex PCR, and TCRdb holds only the in-frame ones, with some missing. The sample consists of roughly 120,000 clones, more than 75% of them appearing once. V trimming: 6 bases; J trimming: 6 bases; junction bases outside the gene matches: 4. Per germline, CDR1 MNHEY and CDR2 SMNVEV (reference sequence). The CDR3 is 13 residues long. Specimen: blood. This clonotype originated in a woman in her 70s in good health. The chain links TRBV27 to TRBJ1-2, with 10 bases matching TRBD1. CDR3 protein: CASRPTGGNGYTF. The CDR3 DNA reads as TGTGCCAGCAGACCGACAGGGGGCAATGGCTACACCTTC.